The present T cell receptor (beta chain) was sequenced within a study of blood T cell repertoires in COVID-19. Whole-study context: Samples came from the United States, Italy and Spain, spanning acute and convalescent COVID-19. From T cells, B-cell-depleted T cells, or PBMCs came the material, which was cDNA or gDNA.

Authors' data handling: Reference gene primer amplification in the assay estimated nucleated cell counts. Method: immunoSEQ multiplex PCR; TCRdb's copy keeps in-frame clones and lacks some. Clonal size and the V and J genes are those of that table, whereas D and trimming came from the DNA. The sample lists 270,000 or so clones, around 85% seen once, with approximately 12% in the top ten. Per the germline V gene, CDR1 is SGHVS and CDR2 is FQNEAQ. This CDR3 is 15 amino acids long. V lost 5 bases, J lost 1 base, and 15 bases lay in between. Enrollment of patients from Seattle took place during active infection, with longitudinal follow-up.

This chain connects TRBV7-8 to TRBJ2-7, with D possibly matching TRBD2 (6 bases). The sequencing input was peripheral blood. The clonotype comes from a young woman with COVID-19, enrolled during active disease. CDR3 sequence reads: CASSPVSGLSYEQYF. In DNA, the CDR3 is TGTGCCAGCAGCCCAGTATCGGGACTGTCCTACGAGCAGTACTTC.